This T cell receptor (beta chain) comes out of a study of control samples from healthy donors and cancer patients. The data were produced by immunoSEQ multiplex PCR, yet TCRdb's version contains in-frame clones alone and is incomplete. Of roughly 130,000 clones listed, about nine tenths were seen once; the top ten hold approximately 2.7%. V was pared by 0 bases and J by 7 bases, with 15 bases between. The CDR3 has 15 amino acids. Germline V CDR1 and CDR2: MNHNS, SASEGT. This sequence joins TRBV6-1 and TRBJ1-1; TRBD1 is a possible D gene (5 bases). The sample was blood. The TCR sequence derives from a man younger than 35 in good health. CDR3 nucleotide sequence: TGTGCCAGCAGTGAAGCGGGACGACCGACCGTTGAAGCTTTCTTT. Translating gives CASSEAGRPTVEAFF.